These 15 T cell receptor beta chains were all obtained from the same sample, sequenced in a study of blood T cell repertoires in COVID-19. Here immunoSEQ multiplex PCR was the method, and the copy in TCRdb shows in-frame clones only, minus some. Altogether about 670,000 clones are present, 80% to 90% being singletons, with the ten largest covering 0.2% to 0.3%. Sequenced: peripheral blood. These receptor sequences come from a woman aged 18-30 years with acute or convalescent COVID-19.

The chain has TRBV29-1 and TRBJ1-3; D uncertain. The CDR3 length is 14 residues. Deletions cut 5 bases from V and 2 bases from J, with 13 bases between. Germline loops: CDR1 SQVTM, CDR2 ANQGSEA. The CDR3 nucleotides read TGCAGCGTTCGGGGTCAGGCGGCTGGAAACACCATATATTTT. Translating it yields CSVRGQAAGNTIYF. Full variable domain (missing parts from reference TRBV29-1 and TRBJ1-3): SAVISQKPSRDICQRGTSLTIQCQVDSQVTMMFWYRQQPGQSLTLIATANQGSEATYESGFVIDKFPISRPNLTFSTLTVSNMSPEDSSIYLCSVRGQAAGNTIYFGEGSWLTVV.

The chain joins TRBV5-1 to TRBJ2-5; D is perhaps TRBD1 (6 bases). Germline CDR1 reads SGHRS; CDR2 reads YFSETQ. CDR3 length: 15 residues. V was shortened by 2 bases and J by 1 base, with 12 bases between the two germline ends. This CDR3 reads CASSFQGHLQETQYF. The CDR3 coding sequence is TGCGCCAGCAGCTTTCAGGGACACCTCCAAGAGACCCAGTACTTC.

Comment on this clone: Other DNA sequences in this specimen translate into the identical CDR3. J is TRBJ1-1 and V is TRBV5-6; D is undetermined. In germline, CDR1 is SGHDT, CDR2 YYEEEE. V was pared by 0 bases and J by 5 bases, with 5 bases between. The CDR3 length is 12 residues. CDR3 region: CASSLASTEAFF. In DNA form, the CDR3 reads TGTGCCAGCAGCTTGGCTTCTACTGAAGCTTTCTTT.

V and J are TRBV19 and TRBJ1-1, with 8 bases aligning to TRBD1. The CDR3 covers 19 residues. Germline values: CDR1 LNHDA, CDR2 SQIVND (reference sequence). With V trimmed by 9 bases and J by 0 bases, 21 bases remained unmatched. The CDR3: CASSRDTWTGKSVNTEAFF. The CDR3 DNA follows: TGTGCCAGCTCACGGGACACCTGGACAGGGAAGTCCGTGAACACTGAAGCTTTCTTT.

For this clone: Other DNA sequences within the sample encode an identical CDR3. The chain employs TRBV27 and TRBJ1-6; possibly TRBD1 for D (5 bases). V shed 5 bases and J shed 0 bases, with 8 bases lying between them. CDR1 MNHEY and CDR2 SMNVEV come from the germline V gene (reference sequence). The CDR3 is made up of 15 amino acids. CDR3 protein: CASSRQSSYNSPLHF. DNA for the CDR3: TGTGCCAGCAGTCGACAGAGCTCCTATAATTCACCCCTCCACTTT.

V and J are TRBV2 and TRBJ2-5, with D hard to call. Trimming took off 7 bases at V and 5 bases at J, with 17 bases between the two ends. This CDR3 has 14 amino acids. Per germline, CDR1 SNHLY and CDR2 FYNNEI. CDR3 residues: CASTARGGWETQYF. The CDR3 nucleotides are TGTGCCAGCACCGCGCGCGGCGGTTGGGAGACCCAGTACTTC. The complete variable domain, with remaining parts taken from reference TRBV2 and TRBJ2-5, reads EPEVTQTPSHQVTQMGQEVILRCVPISNHLYFYWYRQILGQKVEFLVSFYNNEISEKSEIFDDQFSVERPDGSNFTLKIRSTKLEDSAMYFCASTARGGWETQYFGPGTRLLVL.

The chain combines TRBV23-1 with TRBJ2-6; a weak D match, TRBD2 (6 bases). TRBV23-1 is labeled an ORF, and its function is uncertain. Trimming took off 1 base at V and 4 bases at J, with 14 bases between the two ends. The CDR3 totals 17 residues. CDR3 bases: TGCGCCAGCAGTCAATGCCCCCGGGAGAACGGGGCCAACGTCCTGACTTTC. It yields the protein CASSQCPRENGANVLTF.

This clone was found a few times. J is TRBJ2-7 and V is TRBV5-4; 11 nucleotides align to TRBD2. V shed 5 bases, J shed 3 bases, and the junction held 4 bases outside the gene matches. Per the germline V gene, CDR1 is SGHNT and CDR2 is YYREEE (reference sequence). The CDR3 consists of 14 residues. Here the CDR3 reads CASSPTSGGYEQYF. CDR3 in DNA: TGTGCCAGCAGTCCCACTAGCGGGGGCTACGAGCAGTACTTC.

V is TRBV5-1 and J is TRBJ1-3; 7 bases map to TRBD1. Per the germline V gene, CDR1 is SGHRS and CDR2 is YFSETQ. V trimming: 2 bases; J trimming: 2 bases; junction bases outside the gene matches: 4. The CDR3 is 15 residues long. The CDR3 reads CASSFTGVAGNTIYF. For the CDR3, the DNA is TGCGCCAGCAGCTTCACAGGGGTTGCTGGAAACACCATATATTTT.

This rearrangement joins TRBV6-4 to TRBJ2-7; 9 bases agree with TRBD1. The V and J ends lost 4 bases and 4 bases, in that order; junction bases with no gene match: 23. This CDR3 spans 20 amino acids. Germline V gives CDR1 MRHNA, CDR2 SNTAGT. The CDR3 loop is CASSVPPTEPNRGRVYEQYF. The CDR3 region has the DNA TGTGCCAGCAGTGTTCCACCCACTGAACCAAACAGGGGGCGCGTGTACGAGCAGTACTTC.

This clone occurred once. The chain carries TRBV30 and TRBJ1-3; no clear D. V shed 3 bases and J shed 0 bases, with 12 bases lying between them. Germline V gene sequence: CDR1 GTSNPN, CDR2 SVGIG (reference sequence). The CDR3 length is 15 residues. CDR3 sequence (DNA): TGTGCCTGGAGGGAATCGGGTTACTCTGGAAACACCATATATTTT. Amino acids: CAWRESGYSGNTIYF.

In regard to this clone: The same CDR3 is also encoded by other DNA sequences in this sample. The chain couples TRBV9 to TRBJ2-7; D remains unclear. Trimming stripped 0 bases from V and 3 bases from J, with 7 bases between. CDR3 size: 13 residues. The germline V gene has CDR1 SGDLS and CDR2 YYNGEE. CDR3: CASSVGSDYEQYF. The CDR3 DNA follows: TGTGCCAGCAGCGTAGGCTCAGACTACGAGCAGTACTTC.

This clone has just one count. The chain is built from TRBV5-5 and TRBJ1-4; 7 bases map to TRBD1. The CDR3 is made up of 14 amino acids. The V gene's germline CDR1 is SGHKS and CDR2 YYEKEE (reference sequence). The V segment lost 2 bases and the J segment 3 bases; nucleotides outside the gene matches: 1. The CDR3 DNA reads TGTGCCAGCAGCTTACAGGGGCCTAATGAAAAACTGTTTTTT. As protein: CASSLQGPNEKLFF.

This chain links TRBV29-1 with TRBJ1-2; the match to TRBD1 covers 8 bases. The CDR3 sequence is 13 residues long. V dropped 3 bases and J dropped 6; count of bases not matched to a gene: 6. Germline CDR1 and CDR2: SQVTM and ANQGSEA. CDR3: CSVDEDRVHGYTF. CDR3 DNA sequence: TGCAGCGTTGACGAGGACAGGGTCCATGGCTACACCTTC.

The CDR3 region is CASSQDGVPRGYGYTF. The CDR3 DNA is TGTGCCAGCAGCCAAGACGGGGTCCCCCGAGGCTATGGCTACACCTTC. V is TRBV3-1 (or the pseudogene TRBV3-2) and J is TRBJ1-2; D is ambiguous. This CDR3 is built from 16 residues. Germline-derived CDR1 and CDR2 are LGHDT and YNNKEL (reference sequence). V was shortened by 0 bases and J by 4 bases, with 15 bases between the two germline ends.